One T cell receptor (beta chain) is described in this entry. Its cognate antigen is unknown. The germline V gene encodes CDR1 ENHRY and CDR2 SYGVKD. This CDR3 contains 18 residues. J gave up 3 bases and V 3 bases, and 16 bases lay outside the gene matches. These data come from a study of OX40 agonist ivuxolimab in advanced cancers. Study summary: Partial responses were observed in three patients, of whom one had hepatocellular carcinoma and two had cutaneous melanoma. General study points: In the 0.1 to 3.0 mg/kg range, CD4+ and CD8+ blood T cells had expanded clonally by week 6.

Sequencing was performed with immunoSEQ multiplex PCR; in TCRdb, only in-frame clones are kept and a portion is missing. The table records 35,000 to 55,000 clones, around nine tenths of them present only once. The sequences come from CD4+ or CD8+ T cells sorted from blood, collected in a trial of the OX40 agonist ivuxolimab. The receptor's source is an adult with an advanced solid tumor such as melanoma, head and neck, liver or kidney cancer. The rearrangement links TRBV10-3 to TRBJ2-7, with 8 bases fitting TRBD2. The CDR3 region has the DNA TGTGCCATCAGTGAAGGGACTAGGAACAGGGCGAAATACTACGAGCAGTACTTC. Translating gives CAISEGTRNRAKYYEQYF.